This T cell receptor (beta chain) came from a study of T cell repertoires in cytomegalovirus infection. TCRdb re-analysed the reads in MiXCR, keeping a single row per CDR3 protein. This table has a few hundred thousand distinct CDR3 sequences, around 35% appearing once. Study-level points and caveats: Summed frequency of shared TCR beta families picked out CMV carriers who also had the relevant HLA.

As regards this clonotype: The antigen is unknown.

This sequence was found in a human donor in good health (CMV status not recorded). Some clones in this sample may be carry-over from other donors' samples. Source: cultured PBMCs, taken from culture after CMV antigen stimulation.

CDR3 nucleotide sequence: TGTGCCAGCAGCTATTGGACTGATCAAGAGACCCAGTACTTC. It specifies CASSYWTDQETQYF. This chain joins TRBV7-6 and TRBJ2-5; a weak D match, TRBD2 (5 bases). Germline V CDR1 and CDR2: SGHVS, FNYEAQ. Trimming left V 4 bases short and J 2 bases short, with 11 bases between. The CDR3 loop spans 14 amino acids. The full variable domain, with the rest looked up from reference TRBV7-6 and TRBJ2-5, is GAGVSQSPRYKVTKRGQDVALRCDPISGHVSLYWYRQALGQGPEFLTYFNYEAQQDKSGLPNDRFSAERPEGSISTLTIQRTEQRDSAMYRCASSYWTDQETQYFGPGTRLLVL.